A single T cell receptor (beta chain) is shown here with its context. The source of the sample is a study of blood T cell repertoires in COVID-19. Trimming removed 4 bases from V and 7 bases from J; junction bases left unmatched: 6. This CDR3 contains 14 residues. The germline V gene encodes CDR1 KGHDR and CDR2 SFDVKD. Some clones are missing from TCRdb's copy, which holds only in-frame ones; the method was immunoSEQ multiplex PCR. This sample yields about 270,000 clones, of which roughly 93% are seen a single time; 2% to 2.5% belongs to the top ten. Participant ages covered roughly 18 to 89 years across 24 US areas.

The sample taken for sequencing was PBMCs or T cells enriched from blood (not recorded which). This receptor was obtained from a woman in her forties with acute COVID-19. The chain recombines TRBV24-1 with TRBJ2-1; 7 bases are shared with TRBD1. For the CDR3, the DNA is TGTGCCACCAGTGAGACCCTGGGACAGAATGAGCAGTTCTTC. It codes for CATSETLGQNEQFF.